These 8 T cell receptor beta chains were sequenced from one sample in a study of shared clonotypes between healthy human individuals. Data came from immunoSEQ multiplex PCR; TCRdb stores just in-frame clones and leaves some out. This sample has 950,000 to 1,100,000 clones; roughly 75% occur once, and the top ten carry approximately 1.5%. Sequenced input: memory CD4+ T cells sorted from blood. Subset of the sample: CD45RA-negative fraction. Source of these receptors: a man between 18 and 29 years old in good health.

The chain uses TRBV7-3 and TRBJ1-6, with D perhaps matching TRBD1 (5 bases). Trimming left V 4 bases short and J 7 bases short, with 11 bases between. Germline V CDR1 and CDR2: SGHTA, FQGTGA. This CDR3 has 14 amino acids. This chain's CDR3 is CASSSMGGNSPLHF. In DNA form, the CDR3 reads TGTGCCAGCAGCTCTATGGGGGGAAATTCACCCCTCCACTTT.

The chain has TRBV7-9 and TRBJ2-1; D not certain. Germline CDR1 reads SEHNR; CDR2 reads FQNEAQ (reference sequence). The CDR3 is 14 amino acids. V dropped 7 bases and J dropped 7 bases, with 17 bases sitting between them. In nucleotides, the CDR3 is TGTGCCAGCACCAAAATTCAACAGACAAATGAGCAGTTCTTC. Protein sequence: CASTKIQQTNEQFF.

This clone was picked up many times. The chain couples TRBV28 to TRBJ1-2; D unclear. Germline V gene data show CDR1 as MDHEN and CDR2 as SYDVKM. This CDR3 comprises 11 residues. Trimming took 3 bases from V and 6 from J, leaving 5 bases between them. CDR3 nucleotide sequence: TGTGCCAGCAGTTTCGAGGATGGCTACACCTTC. Amino acid sequence: CASSFEDGYTF.

The chain has TRBV5-1 and TRBJ2-5; a possible D gene is TRBD1 (6 bases). This CDR3 is built from 14 residues. The V gene's germline CDR1 is SGHRS and CDR2 YFSETQ. Trimming left V 2 bases short and J 1 base short, with 9 bases between. The CDR3 sequence: CASSLWGPQETQYF. CDR3 sequence (DNA): TGCGCCAGCAGCTTATGGGGGCCCCAAGAGACCCAGTACTTC. Looking up the rest from reference TRBV5-1 and TRBJ2-5 gives the full variable domain: KAGVTQTPRYLIKTRGQQVTLSCSPISGHRSVSWYQQTPGQGLQFLFEYFSETQRNKGNFPGRFSGRQFSNSRSEMNVSTLELGDSALYLCASSLWGPQETQYFGPGTRLLVL.

J is TRBJ1-4 and V is TRBV21-1. TRBV21-1 counts as a pseudogene. This CDR3 contains 18 residues. CDR3 in DNA: TGTGCCAGCAGCAAAAAAACCAGACACCGGGGTCTTCCCGAAAAACTGTTTTTT. It specifies CASSKKTRHRGLPEKLFF.

This chain connects TRBV2 to TRBJ2-6; D not resolved. The CDR3 sequence is 14 residues long. Germline loops: CDR1 SNHLY, CDR2 FYNNEI. Trimming left V 6 bases short and J 0 bases short, with 6 bases between. In DNA form, the CDR3 reads TGTGCCAGCAGCGCCCGCTCTGGGGCCAACGTCCTGACTTTC. Translated: CASSARSGANVLTF.

The chain has TRBV30 and TRBJ2-4, with D maybe TRBD2 (6 bases). Germline loops: CDR1 GTSNPN, CDR2 SVGIG (reference sequence). This CDR3 is built from 13 residues. Trimming stripped 3 bases from V and 5 bases from J, with 11 bases between. The CDR3 bases are TGTGCCTGGAGCGCGGGAATAGAAAACATTCAGTACTTC. Protein product: CAWSAGIENIQYF.

The chain couples TRBV19 to TRBJ1-1; D gene uncertain. Germline V gene data show CDR1 as LNHDA and CDR2 as SQIVND (reference sequence). The CDR3 runs 14 residues. Trimming took 5 bases from V and 0 from J, leaving 10 bases between them. This CDR3 is CASSADGLNTEAFF. CDR3 DNA sequence: TGTGCCAGTAGTGCCGACGGACTGAACACTGAAGCTTTCTTT.